These 18 T cell receptor beta chains originate from one sample sequenced in a study of blood T cell repertoires in COVID-19. Produced via immunoSEQ multiplex PCR; TCRdb's table is partial and in-frame only. The table records 200,000 to 250,000 clones, 85% to 90% of them present only once. Input material: PBMCs or T cells enriched from blood (not recorded which). The source of these receptors is a woman between 50 and 59 years old with acute COVID-19.

The rearrangement uses TRBV7-9 and TRBJ2-1; 9 nucleotides align to TRBD2. CDR1 is SEHNR, CDR2 FQNEAQ, per germline (reference sequence). The CDR3 runs 16 residues. J lost 2 bases, V lost 1 base, and 3 bases had no gene match. CDR3 in amino acids: CASSLETSGPYNEQFF. The CDR3 nucleotides are TGTGCCAGCAGCTTAGAGACTAGCGGCCCCTACAATGAGCAGTTCTTC.

The V gene is TRBV7-9, the J gene TRBJ2-3; TRBD2 matches 8 bases. CDR1 and CDR2 (germline): SEHNR, FQNEAQ (reference sequence). Germline trimming cut 1 base from V and 13 bases from J; bases unmatched to any gene: 10. This CDR3 region has 14 residues. CDR3 protein: CASSLVGSGKSKYF. In nucleotides, the CDR3 is TGTGCCAGCAGCTTAGTTGGTAGCGGGAAGTCAAAGTATTTT.

The chain links TRBV9 to TRBJ1-2; TRBD1 might be the D (6 bases). Trimming stripped 0 bases from V and 8 bases from J, with 23 bases between. The CDR3 contains 17 residues. Germline V gene data show CDR1 as SGDLS and CDR2 as YYNGEE. This chain's CDR3 is CASSVDSHRALSGGYTF. In nucleotides, the CDR3 is TGTGCCAGCAGCGTAGATTCTCACAGGGCCCTCTCGGGGGGCTACACCTTC.

The V call is TRBV4-1, the J call TRBJ1-1; D unresolved. The ends were cut back, 0 bases at V and 1 base at J, with 9 bases in the middle. CDR1 and CDR2 (germline): MGHRA, YSYEKL. The CDR3 is 15 residues long. CDR3 DNA: TGCGCCAGCAGCCAAGATCGGACTGGGAACACTGAAGCTTTCTTT. Translation: CASSQDRTGNTEAFF.

V and J are TRBV5-1 and TRBJ2-3, with TRBD2 matching 12 bases. The CDR3 consists of 14 residues. Germline V CDR1 and CDR2: SGHRS, YFSETQ. The junction had 2 bases not matched to a gene; V was cut back by 0 bases and J by 9 bases. CDR3 protein: CASSLDGLAGTQYF. The CDR3, as DNA: TGCGCCAGCAGCTTGGATGGACTAGCGGGAACGCAGTATTTT.

The chain combines TRBV27 with TRBJ2-4; TRBD2 agrees at 9 bases. The CDR3 runs 21 residues. V lost 1 base and J lost 1; bases outside the gene matches: 17. Germline V gene data show CDR1 as MNHEY and CDR2 as SMNVEV (reference sequence). CDR3 in amino acids: CASSLFPPGLAEWGAKNIQYF. Written as DNA, the CDR3 is TGTGCCAGCAGTTTATTCCCCCCGGGACTAGCAGAGTGGGGGGCCAAAAACATTCAGTACTTC.

Here the CDR3 DNA reads TGTGCCAGCAGTTACTCATCACAGGGGAGCAGAGACAATTCACCCCTCCACTTT. Residues: CASSYSSQGSRDNSPLHF. The chain employs TRBV6-2 or TRBV6-3 and TRBJ1-6; the match to TRBD1 covers 7 bases. Germline V gene data show CDR1 as MNHEY and CDR2 as SVGEGT. Unmatched junction bases numbered 12, after V lost 0 bases and J lost 7 bases. This CDR3 has 18 amino acids.

V is TRBV15 and J is TRBJ2-7; 7 bases are shared with TRBD1. V shed 0 bases, J shed 0 bases, and the junction held 8 bases outside the gene matches. Germline V CDR1 and CDR2: LNHNV, YYDKDF (reference sequence). The CDR3 runs 17 residues. The CDR3 protein is CATSRDLPDRASYEQYF. The CDR3 DNA reads TGTGCCACCAGCAGAGACCTTCCAGACAGGGCCTCCTACGAGCAGTACTTC.

The chain carries TRBV7-2 and TRBJ2-7; D perhaps matches TRBD2 (5 bases). The CDR3 runs to 15 residues. V dropped 1 base and J dropped 6 bases, with 16 bases sitting between them. The V gene's germline CDR1 is SGHTA and CDR2 FQGNSA. The DNA of the CDR3 is TGTGCCAGCAGCTTAGAGAGCGGCCTGGCCCTCGAGCAGTACTTC. Translated: CASSLESGLALEQYF.

The rearrangement joins TRBV4-2 to TRBJ2-5, with 10 bases aligning to TRBD2. Germline CDR1 and CDR2: LGHNA and YNFKEQ. The CDR3 is 17 residues long. Trimming cost V 0 bases and J 5 bases; bases outside gene matches: 9. CDR3 in amino acids: CASSQEGASGSWETQYF. The CDR3 DNA reads as TGTGCCAGCAGCCAAGAAGGGGCTAGCGGGAGTTGGGAGACCCAGTACTTC.

This clone has a single count. The rearrangement joins TRBV19 to TRBJ1-2; D gene unclear. There are 16 residues in the CDR3. Trimming removed 4 bases from V and 4 bases from J, with 19 bases in between. In germline, CDR1 is LNHDA, CDR2 SQIVND (reference sequence). CDR3 nucleotide sequence: TGTGCCAGTAGTACCGAGGGTCTGGAATGGGGCTATGGCTACACCTTC. This translates into CASSTEGLEWGYGYTF.

This chain links TRBV5-1 with TRBJ2-3; 10 bases are shared with TRBD2. V lost 2 bases, J lost 7 bases, and 7 bases stayed unmatched. CDR3 length: 15 residues. Germline V gene data show CDR1 as SGHRS and CDR2 as YFSETQ. CDR3 amino acids: CASSLAGGPTHTQYF. DNA for the CDR3: TGCGCCAGCAGCTTAGCGGGAGGGCCCACTCATACGCAGTATTTT.

The CDR3 nucleotides read TGTGCCAGCAGCCCCCGGACAGACGGGGAGCTGTTTTTT. Residues: CASSPRTDGELFF. This chain links TRBV7-3 with TRBJ2-2; D possibly corresponds to TRBD1 (6 bases). CDR1 and CDR2 from the germline V gene are SGHTA and FQGTGA. This CDR3 is built from 13 residues. Trimming left V 5 bases short and J 7 bases short, with 11 bases between. The complete variable domain, with remaining parts taken from reference TRBV7-3 and TRBJ2-2, reads GAGVSQTPSNKVTEKGKYVELRCDPISGHTALYWYRQSLGQGPEFLIYFQGTGAADDSGLPNDRFFAVRPEGSVSTLKIQRTERGDSAVYLCASSPRTDGELFFGEGSRLTVL.

This chain connects TRBV4-1 to TRBJ2-2; 12 nucleotides match TRBD2. The CDR3 totals 18 residues. Germline CDR1 reads MGHRA; CDR2 reads YSYEKL. V lost 6 bases and J lost 3; bases outside the gene matches: 11. This chain's CDR3 is CASRLMGLAGPYTGELFF. The CDR3 DNA reads TGCGCCAGCAGACTAATGGGACTAGCGGGTCCCTACACCGGGGAGCTGTTTTTT.

The V and J genes are TRBV27 and TRBJ1-1; D is ambiguous. The V end lost 3 bases, the J end lost 3 bases, and 11 bases lay between the germline ends. This CDR3 comprises 14 residues. Germline V gene lookup returns CDR1 MNHEY and CDR2 SMNVEV (reference sequence). The chain's CDR3 is CASSLPGLYTEAFF. CDR3 nucleotides: TGTGCCAGCAGTTTGCCGGGATTATACACTGAAGCTTTCTTT.

This chain links TRBV3-1 (or the pseudogene TRBV3-2) with TRBJ1-5, with 10 positions matching TRBD1. V lost 10 bases and J lost 6; bases outside the gene matches: 6. The germline CDR1 and CDR2 sequences are LGHDT and YNNKEL (reference sequence). This CDR3 contains 13 residues. The CDR3, as DNA: TGTGCCACCGGGACAGGGGTTCTTCAGCCCCAGCATTTT. This sequence encodes CATGTGVLQPQHF.

This clone was seen a few times. The gene calls are TRBV2 and TRBJ2-7, with D tentatively TRBD1 (6 bases). The CDR3 is made up of 14 amino acids. The germline gives CDR1 SNHLY, CDR2 FYNNEI. V lost 6 bases and J lost 2, with 14 bases in between. The CDR3 bases are TGTGCCAGCAGAAGGAACCGGGACACCTACGAGCAGTACTTC. It yields the protein CASRRNRDTYEQYF.

The rearrangement uses TRBV29-1 and TRBJ2-7; tentative D call: TRBD2 (6 bases). This CDR3 has 15 residues. In germline, CDR1 is SQVTM, CDR2 ANQGSEA. V lost 0 bases, J lost 1 base, and 13 bases lay in between. The CDR3 DNA reads TGCAGCGTTGAAGAATGCGGGACGCCGTCCTACGAGCAGTACTTC. It translates to CSVEECGTPSYEQYF.